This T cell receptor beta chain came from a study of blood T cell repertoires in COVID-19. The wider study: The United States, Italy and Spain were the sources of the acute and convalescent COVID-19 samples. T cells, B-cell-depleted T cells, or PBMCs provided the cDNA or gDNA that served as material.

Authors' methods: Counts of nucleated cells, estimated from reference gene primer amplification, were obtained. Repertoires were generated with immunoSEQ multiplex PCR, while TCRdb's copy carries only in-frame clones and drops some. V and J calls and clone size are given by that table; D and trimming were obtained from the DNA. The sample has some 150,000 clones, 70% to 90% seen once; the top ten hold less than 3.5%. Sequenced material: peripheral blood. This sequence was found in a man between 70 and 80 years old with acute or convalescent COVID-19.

The CDR3 spells CASSPSLAGVETQYF. The CDR3 nucleotides read TGCGCCAGCAGCCCCAGTCTAGCGGGAGTGGAGACCCAGTACTTC. The V gene is TRBV5-1, the J gene TRBJ2-5; 10 bases fit TRBD2. Losses at the gene ends were 4 bases for V and 5 bases for J; bases not matched to a gene: 8. This CDR3 has 15 residues. The germline V gene has CDR1 SGHRS and CDR2 YFSETQ.